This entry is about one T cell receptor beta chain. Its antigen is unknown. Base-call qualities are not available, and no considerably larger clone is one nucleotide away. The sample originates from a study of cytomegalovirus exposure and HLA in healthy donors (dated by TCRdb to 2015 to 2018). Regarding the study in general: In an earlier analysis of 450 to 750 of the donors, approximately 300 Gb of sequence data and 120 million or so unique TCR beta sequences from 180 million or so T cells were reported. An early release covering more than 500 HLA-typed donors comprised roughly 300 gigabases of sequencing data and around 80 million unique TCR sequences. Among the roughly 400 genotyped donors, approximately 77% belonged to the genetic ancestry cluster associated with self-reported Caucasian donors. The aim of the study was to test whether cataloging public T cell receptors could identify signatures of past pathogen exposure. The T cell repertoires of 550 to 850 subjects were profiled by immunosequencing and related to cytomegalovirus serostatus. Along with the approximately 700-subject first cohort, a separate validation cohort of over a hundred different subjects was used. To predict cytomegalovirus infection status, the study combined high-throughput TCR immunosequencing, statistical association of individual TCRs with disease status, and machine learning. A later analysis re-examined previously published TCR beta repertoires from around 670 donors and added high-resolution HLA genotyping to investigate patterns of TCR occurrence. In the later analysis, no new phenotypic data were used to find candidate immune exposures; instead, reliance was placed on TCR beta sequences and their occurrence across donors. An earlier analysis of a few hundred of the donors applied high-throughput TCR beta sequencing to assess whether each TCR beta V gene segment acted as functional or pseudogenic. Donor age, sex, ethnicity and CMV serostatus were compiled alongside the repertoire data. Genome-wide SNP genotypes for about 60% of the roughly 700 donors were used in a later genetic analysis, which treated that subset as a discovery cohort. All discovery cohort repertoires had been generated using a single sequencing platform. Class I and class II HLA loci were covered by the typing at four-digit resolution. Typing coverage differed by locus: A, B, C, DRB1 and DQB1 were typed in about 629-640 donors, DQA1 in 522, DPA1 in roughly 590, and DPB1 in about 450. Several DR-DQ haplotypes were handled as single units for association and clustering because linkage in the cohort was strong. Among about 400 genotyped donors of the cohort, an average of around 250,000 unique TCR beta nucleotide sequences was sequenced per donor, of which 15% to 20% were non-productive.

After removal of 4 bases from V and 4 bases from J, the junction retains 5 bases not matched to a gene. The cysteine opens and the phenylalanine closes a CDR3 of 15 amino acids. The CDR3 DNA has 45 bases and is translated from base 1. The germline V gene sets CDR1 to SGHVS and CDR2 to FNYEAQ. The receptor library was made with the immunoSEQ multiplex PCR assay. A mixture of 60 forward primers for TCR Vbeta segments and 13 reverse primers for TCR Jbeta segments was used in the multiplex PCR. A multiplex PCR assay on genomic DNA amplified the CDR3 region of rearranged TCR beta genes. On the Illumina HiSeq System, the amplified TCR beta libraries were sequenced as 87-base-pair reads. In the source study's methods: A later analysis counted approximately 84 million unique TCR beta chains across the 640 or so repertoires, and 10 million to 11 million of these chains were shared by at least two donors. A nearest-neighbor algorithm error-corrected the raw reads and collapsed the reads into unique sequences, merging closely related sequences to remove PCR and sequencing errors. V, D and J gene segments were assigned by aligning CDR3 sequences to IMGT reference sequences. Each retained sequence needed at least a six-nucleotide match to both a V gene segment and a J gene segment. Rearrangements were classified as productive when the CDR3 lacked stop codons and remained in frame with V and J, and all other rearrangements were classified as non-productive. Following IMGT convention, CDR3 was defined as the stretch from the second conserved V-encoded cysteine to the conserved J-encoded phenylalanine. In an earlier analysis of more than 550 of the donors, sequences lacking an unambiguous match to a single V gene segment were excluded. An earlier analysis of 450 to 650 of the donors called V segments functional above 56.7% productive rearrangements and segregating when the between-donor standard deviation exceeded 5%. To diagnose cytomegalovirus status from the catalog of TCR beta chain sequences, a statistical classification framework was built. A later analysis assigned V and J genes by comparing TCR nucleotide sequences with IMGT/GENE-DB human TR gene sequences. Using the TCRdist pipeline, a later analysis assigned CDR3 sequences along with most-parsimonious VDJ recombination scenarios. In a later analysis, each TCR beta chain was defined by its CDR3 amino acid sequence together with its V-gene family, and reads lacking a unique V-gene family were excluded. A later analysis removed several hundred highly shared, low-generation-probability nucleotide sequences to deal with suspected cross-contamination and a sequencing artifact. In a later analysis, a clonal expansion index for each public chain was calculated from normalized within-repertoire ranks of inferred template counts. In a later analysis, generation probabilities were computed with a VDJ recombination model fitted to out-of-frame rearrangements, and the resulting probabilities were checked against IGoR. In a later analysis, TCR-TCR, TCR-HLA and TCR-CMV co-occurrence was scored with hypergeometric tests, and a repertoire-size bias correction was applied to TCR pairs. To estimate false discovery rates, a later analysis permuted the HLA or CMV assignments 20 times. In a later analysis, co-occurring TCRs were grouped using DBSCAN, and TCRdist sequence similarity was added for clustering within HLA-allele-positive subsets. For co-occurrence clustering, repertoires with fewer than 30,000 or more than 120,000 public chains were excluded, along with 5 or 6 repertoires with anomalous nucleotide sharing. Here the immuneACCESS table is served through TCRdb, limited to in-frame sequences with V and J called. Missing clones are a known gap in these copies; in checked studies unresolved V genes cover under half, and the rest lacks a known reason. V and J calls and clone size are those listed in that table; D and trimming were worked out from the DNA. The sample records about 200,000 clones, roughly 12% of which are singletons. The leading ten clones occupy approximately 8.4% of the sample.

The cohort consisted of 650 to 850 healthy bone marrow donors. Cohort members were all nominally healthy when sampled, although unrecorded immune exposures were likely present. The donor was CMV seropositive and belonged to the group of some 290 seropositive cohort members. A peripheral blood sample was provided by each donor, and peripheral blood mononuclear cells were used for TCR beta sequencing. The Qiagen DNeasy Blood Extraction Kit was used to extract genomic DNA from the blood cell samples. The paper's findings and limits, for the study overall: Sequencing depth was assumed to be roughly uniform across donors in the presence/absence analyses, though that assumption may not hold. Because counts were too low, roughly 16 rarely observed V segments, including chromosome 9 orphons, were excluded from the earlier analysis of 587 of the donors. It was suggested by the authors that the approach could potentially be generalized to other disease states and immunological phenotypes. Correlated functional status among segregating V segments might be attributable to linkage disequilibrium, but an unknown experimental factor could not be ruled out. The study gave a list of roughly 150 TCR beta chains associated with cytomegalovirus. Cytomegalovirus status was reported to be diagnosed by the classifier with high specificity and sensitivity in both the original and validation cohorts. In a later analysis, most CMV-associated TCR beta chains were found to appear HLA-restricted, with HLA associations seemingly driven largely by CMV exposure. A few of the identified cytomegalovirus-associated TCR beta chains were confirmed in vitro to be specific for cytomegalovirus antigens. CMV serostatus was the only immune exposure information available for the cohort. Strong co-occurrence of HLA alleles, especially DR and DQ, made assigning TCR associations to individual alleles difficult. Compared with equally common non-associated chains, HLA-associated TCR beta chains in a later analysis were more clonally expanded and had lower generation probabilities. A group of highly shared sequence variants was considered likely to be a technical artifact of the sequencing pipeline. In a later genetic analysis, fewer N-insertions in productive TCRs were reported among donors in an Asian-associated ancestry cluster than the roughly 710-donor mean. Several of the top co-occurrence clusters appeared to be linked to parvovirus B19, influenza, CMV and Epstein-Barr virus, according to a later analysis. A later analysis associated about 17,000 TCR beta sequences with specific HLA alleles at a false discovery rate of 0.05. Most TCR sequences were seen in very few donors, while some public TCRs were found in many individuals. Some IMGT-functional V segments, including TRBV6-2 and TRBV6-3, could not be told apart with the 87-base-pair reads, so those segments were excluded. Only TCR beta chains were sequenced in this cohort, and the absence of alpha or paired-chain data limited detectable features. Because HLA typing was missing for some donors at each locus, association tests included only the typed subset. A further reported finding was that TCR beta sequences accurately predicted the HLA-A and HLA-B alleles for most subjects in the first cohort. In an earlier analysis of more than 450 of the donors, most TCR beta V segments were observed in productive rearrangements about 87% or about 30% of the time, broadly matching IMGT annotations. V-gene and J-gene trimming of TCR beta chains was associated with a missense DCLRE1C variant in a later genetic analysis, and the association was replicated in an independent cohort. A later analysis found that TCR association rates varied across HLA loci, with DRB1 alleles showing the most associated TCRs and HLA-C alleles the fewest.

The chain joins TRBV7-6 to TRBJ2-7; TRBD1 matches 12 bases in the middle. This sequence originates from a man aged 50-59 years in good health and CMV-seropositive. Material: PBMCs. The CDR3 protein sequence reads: CASSSGQGANYEQYF. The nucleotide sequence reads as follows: TGTGCCAGCAGCTCGGGACAGGGGGCGAATTACGAGCAGTACTTC.